The T cell receptor beta chain described here comes from a study of T cells after yellow fever vaccination. The germline V gene encodes CDR1 SGHTA and CDR2 FQGNSA. With V trimmed by 0 bases and J by 5 bases, 8 bases remained unmatched. The CDR3 runs 16 residues. From the 5' RACE reads, TCRdb called clonotypes with MiXCR, one entry per CDR3 protein. The sample includes 620,000 or so distinct CDR3 sequences, approximately 13% of them seen just once. The chain carries TRBV7-2 and TRBJ2-5, with TRBD2 identical over 8 bases. The receptor was isolated from a man aged 25 to 45 who received the YFV17D yellow fever vaccine. Sequenced material: PBMCs, taken on the day of the yellow fever booster vaccination. The CDR3 reads CASSLASGMGWETQYF. The CDR3 DNA reads as TGTGCCAGCAGCTTAGCTAGCGGGATGGGCTGGGAGACCCAGTACTTC.